Shown below are 10 T cell receptor beta chains from a single sample sequenced in a study of CD8 T cells in ankylosing spondylitis. From the 5' RACE reads, TCRdb called clonotypes with MiXCR, one entry per CDR3 protein. The sample yields approximately 240,000 distinct CDR3 sequences, more than 20% seen once. Sequencing was carried out using blood, either unsorted or a sorted T cell fraction (not recorded which). Receptor source: a male donor with ankylosing spondylitis or in good health (not recorded which).

This clonotype was picked up many times. The chain carries TRBV12-3 or TRBV12-4 and TRBJ1-4; tentative D call: TRBD1 (6 bases). The CDR3 spans 15 residues. V was pared by 3 bases and J by 0 bases, with 8 bases between. The CDR3 DNA is TGTGCCAGCAGTTTTGCAGGGGCAACTAATGAAAAACTGTTTTTT. This gives the protein CASSFAGATNEKLFF.

This clonotype was seen only a few times. The junction does not match germline at one end; this may be a read error. This chain connects TRBV18 to TRBJ2-2; D is unresolved. The CDR3 covers 12 residues. Germline V lookup: CDR1 KGHSH, CDR2 LQKENI. DNA for the CDR3: TGTGCCAGCTCACCAATGACCGGAGAGCTGTTTTTT. Translated: CASSPMTGELFF.

The V gene is TRBV2, the J gene TRBJ1-6; 8 nucleotides match TRBD1. The CDR3 extends over 16 amino acids. J lost 10 bases, V lost 3 bases, and 11 bases had no gene match. Germline-derived CDR1 and CDR2 are SNHLY and FYNNEI. The CDR3 coding sequence is TGTGCCAGCAGTGAGGTGGCAGGGGGCGCGTTCTCACCCCTCCACTTT. Translated, it gives CASSEVAGGAFSPLHF.

This clonotype has at least ten counts. CDR3 residues: CSAARQFNQPQHF. CDR3 DNA: TGCAGTGCTGCGAGACAGTTCAATCAGCCCCAGCATTTT. The chain carries TRBV20-1 and TRBJ1-5, with a possible D match to TRBD1 (5 bases). The CDR3 loop spans 13 amino acids. CDR1 DFQATT and CDR2 SNEGSKA come from the germline V gene (reference sequence). Trimming took 5 bases from V and 3 from J, leaving 11 bases between them.

This clonotype was counted many times. The chain uses TRBV3-1 and TRBJ2-4; tentative D call: TRBD1 (6 bases). The CDR3 covers 12 residues. V dropped 7 bases and J dropped 9 bases, with 13 bases sitting between them. CDR1 is LGHDT and CDR2 is YNNKEL in the germline V gene (reference sequence). CDR3 region: CASNSQGSIQYF. Here the CDR3 DNA reads TGTGCCAGCAATTCACAGGGAAGCATTCAGTACTTC.

This clonotype was seen a handful of times. V usage is TRBV5-4 and J usage is TRBJ1-1; TRBD1 is a possible D gene (5 bases). The CDR3 has 15 residues. CDR1 is SGHNT and CDR2 is YYREEE in the germline V gene (reference sequence). Trimming pared 3 bases from V and 8 bases from J, leaving 20 bases between. In DNA form, the CDR3 reads TGTGCCAGCAGCTCCTCAGGAAGGGGAGGGGTCGAAGCTTTCTTT. This encodes CASSSSGRGGVEAFF. The full variable domain, in which reference TRBV5-4 and TRBJ1-1 provide the parts outside the CDR3, is ETGVTQSPTHLIKTRGQQVTLRCSSQSGHNTVSWYQQALGQGPQFIFQYYREEENGRGNFPPRFSGLQFPNYSSELNVNALELDDSALYLCASSSSGRGGVEAFFGQGTRLTVV.

Many counts were recorded for this clonotype. The chain couples TRBV20-1 to TRBJ2-3, with 8 bases fitting TRBD2. CDR3 length: 15 residues. Germline values: CDR1 DFQATT, CDR2 SNEGSKA (reference sequence). J gave up 2 bases and V 3 bases, and 7 bases lay outside the gene matches. The CDR3 DNA reads as TGCAGTGCTAGCCCACTAGCGGTTATCACAGATACGCAGTATTTT. This codes for CSASPLAVITDTQYF.

This rearrangement joins TRBV20-1 to TRBJ1-6, with D possibly matching TRBD1 (5 bases). Germline loops: CDR1 DFQATT, CDR2 SNEGSKA (reference sequence). V lost 3 bases, J lost 8 bases, and 14 bases lay in between. The CDR3 is 14 residues long. DNA for the CDR3: TGCAGTGCTAGTGACGGGCAGGGCGATTCACCCCTCCACTTT. Its protein product is CSASDGQGDSPLHF.

This clonotype was observed at least ten times. The J gene is TRBJ1-6, the V gene TRBV20-1, with 11 nucleotides matching TRBD1. This CDR3 has 14 residues. The germline V gene has CDR1 DFQATT and CDR2 SNEGSKA (reference sequence). Germline trimming cut 4 bases from V and 9 bases from J; bases unmatched to any gene: 5. The CDR3 loop reads CSATTGTGGSPLHF. In DNA form, the CDR3 reads TGCAGTGCTACTACCGGGACAGGGGGTTCACCCCTCCACTTT.

The genes are TRBV10-3 and TRBJ2-1; 8 bases are shared with TRBD2. The CDR3 loop spans 15 amino acids. Germline V CDR1 and CDR2: ENHRY, SYGVKD. Trimming cost V 5 bases and J 9 bases; bases outside gene matches: 12. The CDR3 DNA reads TGTGCCATCAGTCAGCCGGGACTAGGCCCTCTTGAGCAGTTCTTC. As protein: CAISQPGLGPLEQFF.